This paragraph reports one TCR beta chain. The antigen is not known. The sample belongs to a study of T cell responses to AZD1222 COVID-19 vaccine. Study context: Second doses were pooled across both intervals (about 4 or about 12 weeks). Study-level points and caveats: In a largely white British group with more females than males, clonal diversity was possibly underestimated. Baseline seropositives among AZD1222 recipients totaled only 6 or 7. Distributed over spike, vaccine-associated CD4 TCRs predominated at 160-218 and 743-854.

Assay: immunoSEQ multiplex PCR; the TCRdb copy retains only in-frame clones and omits some. The sample records more than 95,000 clones, approximately 93% being singletons. The receptor comes from an adult in good health. Source: peripheral blood, taken on day 0 of AZD1222 vaccination.

Here the CDR3 reads CASSSRLAGYNEQFF. Here the CDR3 DNA reads TGTGCCAGCAGCTCTCGACTAGCGGGCTACAATGAGCAGTTCTTC. This chain links TRBV11-2 with TRBJ2-1; 10 bases match TRBD2. The CDR3 extends over 15 amino acids. The germline CDR1 and CDR2 sequences are SGHAT and FQNNGV. J was trimmed by 3 bases and V by 4 bases; bases with no gene match: 3.